This TCR beta chain was sequenced during a study of cytomegalovirus exposure and HLA in healthy donors. The primer mix had 60 Vbeta and 13 Jbeta primers. Sequencing used immunoSEQ multiplex PCR; TCRdb keeps in-frame clones, though not all of them. The sample lists about 160,000 clones; roughly 73% were seen once. With regard to this clone: Its antigen is not known.

This CDR3 region has 12 residues. With 1 base removed from V and 4 bases from J, the gap between germline ends came to 3 bases. Germline CDR1 MGHDK, CDR2 SYGVNS. Study observations and caveats: Usually a TCR sequence was rare, but some public TCRs were found in many donors. Other equally common chains were less clonally expanded than HLA-associated TCR beta chains, a later analysis showed.

The source of this sequence is a male donor in good health and CMV-seronegative. This sequence joins TRBV25-1 and TRBJ2-3; D is unclear. Specimen: PBMCs. CDR3 amino acids: CASSESADTQYF. As DNA, the CDR3 is TGTGCCAGCAGTGAATCGGCAGATACGCAGTATTTT.